This T cell receptor (beta chain) was sequenced during a study of CXCR3-negative and CXCR3-positive naive CD8 T cells. Study context: The TRB read total, roughly 140 million, broke down to about 1.5 +/- 0.3 million reads per library.

Study-wide points: Against CXCR3-negative naive cells, CXCR3-positive naive cells showed more hydrophobic TRB CDR3s.

Germline assignment: CDR1 MNHEY and CDR2 SVGEGT. The CDR3 sequence is 14 residues long. Libraries were UMI-labeled 5' RACE TRB cDNA. TCRdb re-called the 5' RACE reads; every CDR3 protein appears as one record, without DNA. This listing includes about 89,000 distinct CDR3 sequences. As concerns this clonotype: Its antigen remains unidentified.

The sequence was obtained from a human donor in good health. Some clones in this sample may be carry-over from other donors' samples. The chain uses TRBV6-2 or TRBV6-3 and TRBJ1-1; checking the TCRdb D call of TRBD1 is not possible without DNA. Sequencing used naive CXCR3+ CD8+ T cells from blood. Subset specified: CD45RO-CCR7+CD27+CD95- naive CD8+ T cells expressing CXCR3 (TNR3+). This chain's CDR3 is CASSSVRRDTEAFF.